This T cell receptor beta chain was recovered during a study of T-cell memory formation after mild COVID-19. Study details: Clustering of TCRs was largely donor specific.

5'RACE, which relied on constant-segment primers, yielded TCR alpha and TCR beta cDNA libraries carrying sample barcodes and UMIs. TCRdb re-derived calls from the 5' RACE reads in MiXCR, one entry per CDR3 protein. Of over 500,000 distinct CDR3 sequences in the sample, 17% are singletons; the top ten hold around 8.1%. This clonotype occurred many times. Sequenced: PBMCs or a T cell subset sorted from them (not recorded which). The TCR originated in an adult woman who had mild COVID-19 (a few samples of this study predate the infection). Cell type and time point are not known.

This chain's CDR3 is CASSSPIPLRDTQYF. CDR3 DNA sequence: TGTGCCAGCAGCTCCCCGATTCCCCTTAGGGATACGCAGTATTTT. The rearrangement links TRBV5-5 to TRBJ2-3; D ambiguous. Germline V gene sequence: CDR1 SGHKS, CDR2 YYEKEE (reference sequence). The CDR3 has 15 residues. V lost 3 bases, J lost 6 bases, and 17 bases lay in between.